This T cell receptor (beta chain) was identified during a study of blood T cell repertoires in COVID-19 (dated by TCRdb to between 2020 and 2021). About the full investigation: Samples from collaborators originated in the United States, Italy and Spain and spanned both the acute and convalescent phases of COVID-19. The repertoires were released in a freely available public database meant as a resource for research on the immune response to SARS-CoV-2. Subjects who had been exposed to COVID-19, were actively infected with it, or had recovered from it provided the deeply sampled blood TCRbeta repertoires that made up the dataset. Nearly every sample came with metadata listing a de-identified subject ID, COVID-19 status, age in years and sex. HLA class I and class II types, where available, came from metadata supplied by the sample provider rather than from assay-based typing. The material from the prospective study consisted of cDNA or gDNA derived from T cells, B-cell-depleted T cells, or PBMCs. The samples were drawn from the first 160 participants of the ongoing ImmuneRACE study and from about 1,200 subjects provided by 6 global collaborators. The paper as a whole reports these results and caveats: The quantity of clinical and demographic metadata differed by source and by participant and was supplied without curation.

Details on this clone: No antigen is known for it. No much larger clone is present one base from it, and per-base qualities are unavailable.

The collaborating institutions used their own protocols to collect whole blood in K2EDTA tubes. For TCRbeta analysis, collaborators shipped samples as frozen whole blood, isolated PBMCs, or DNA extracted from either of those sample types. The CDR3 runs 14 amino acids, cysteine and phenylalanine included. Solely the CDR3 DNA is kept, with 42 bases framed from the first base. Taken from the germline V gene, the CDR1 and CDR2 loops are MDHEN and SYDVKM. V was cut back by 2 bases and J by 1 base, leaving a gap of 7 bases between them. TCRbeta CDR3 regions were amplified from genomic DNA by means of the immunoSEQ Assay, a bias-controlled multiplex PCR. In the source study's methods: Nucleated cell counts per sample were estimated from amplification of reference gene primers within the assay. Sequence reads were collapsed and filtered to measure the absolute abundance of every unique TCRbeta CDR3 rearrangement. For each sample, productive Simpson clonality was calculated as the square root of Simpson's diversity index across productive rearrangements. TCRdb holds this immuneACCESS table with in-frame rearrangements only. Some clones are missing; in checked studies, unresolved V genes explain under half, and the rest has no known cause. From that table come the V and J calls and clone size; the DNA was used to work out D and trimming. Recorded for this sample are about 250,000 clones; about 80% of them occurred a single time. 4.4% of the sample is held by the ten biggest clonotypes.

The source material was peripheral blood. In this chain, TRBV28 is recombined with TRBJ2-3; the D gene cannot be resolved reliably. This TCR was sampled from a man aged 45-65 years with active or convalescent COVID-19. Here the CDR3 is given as CASSLTRGTDTQYF. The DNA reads TGTGCCAGCAGTTTAACTCGGGGCACAGATACGCAGTATTTT.